This T cell receptor beta chain originates from a study of blood T cell repertoires in COVID-19. TCRdb keeps only in-frame clones here, not all; method: immunoSEQ multiplex PCR. The data contain approximately 200,000 clones, around 87% of them singletons. This CDR3 spans 18 amino acids. The source is a young woman with active or convalescent COVID-19. The sequencing input was peripheral blood. The genes are TRBV21-1 and TRBJ2-1; the tabulated D call, TRBD2, remains unverified against the DNA. TRBV21-1 is flagged as a pseudogene. CDR3 nucleotides: TGTGCCAGCAGCAAAGAAGGCGGGGACTACACGGGCAACAATGAGCAGTTCTTC. It encodes CASSKEGGDYTGNNEQFF.